This entry concerns a single T cell receptor (beta chain). The antigen it binds to is not known. Base-call qualities are not available, and no considerably larger clone is one nucleotide away. This sample was included in a study of T cell repertoires in cytomegalovirus infection (dated by TCRdb to the late 2010s). About the investigation overall: Peptide stimulations targeted recently identified HLA-C-restricted CMV epitopes, whose presentation resists viral immunomodulation, together with well-studied HLA-B-restricted epitopes. Because public TCR beta signatures pointed to carriage of CMV infection together with the matching HLA type, the HLA type of each donor mattered for the analysis. General study outcomes and caveats: Carriers of CMV infection plus the relevant HLA type were discriminated by the cumulative frequency of public TCR beta family members in the study cohort and in an independent 352-donor cohort. The ex vivo response was dominated by HLA-C-restricted CMV-specific TCR beta clonotypes, which also provided the single most frequent clonotype in two of eight donors.

The intended sense of this specimen's treatment or condition label: in vitro stimulation with specific CMV peptide epitopes to enrich CMV-specific T cells. The sequencing machine was an Illumina HiSeq 1500. TCRdb's own reprocessing of the public reads used fastp at Q25 and MiXCR and kept productive beta chains. Every CDR3 protein is listed once, alongside the most common genes and DNA of its rows. Recorded for this sample are approximately 300,000 distinct CDR3 sequences; about 29% of them occurred a single time. The ten largest account for roughly 20% of the sample. The source material was cultured PBMCs, sampled from culture after CMV antigen stimulation. This sequence was found in a human donor in good health (CMV status not recorded). Some clones in this sample may be carry-over from other donors' samples.

CDR3 sequence: CASSLAGRGGTEAFF. At the DNA level, the sequence is TGTGCCAGCAGTTTAGCGGGCCGTGGTGGCACTGAAGCTTTCTTT. The chain uses TRBV28 and TRBJ1-1, with an unclear D gene assignment. In the germline V gene, CDR1 corresponds to MDHEN and CDR2 to SYDVKM. From the cysteine up to the phenylalanine, the CDR3 has a length of 15 residues. Of all the DNA, just the CDR3 is kept, 45 bases in frame from base 1. Trimming removed 2 bases from V and 4 bases from J, leaving 14 bases between the germline ends.